This TCR beta chain is from a study of blood T cell repertoires in COVID-19. Losses at the gene ends were 2 bases for V and 4 bases for J; bases not matched to a gene: 6. Germline CDR1 and CDR2: MGHRA and YSYEKL. This CDR3 has 16 amino acids. The authors' processing: Quantification of nucleated cells was approximated via reference gene primer amplification. Assay: immunoSEQ multiplex PCR; the TCRdb copy retains only in-frame clones and omits some. For V, J and clone size, that table is used; D and trimming come from the DNA. The sample carries 150,000 to 200,000 clones, approximately 87% recorded once.

Material: peripheral blood. V usage is TRBV4-1 and J usage is TRBJ2-3, with 10 bases matching TRBD1. The clonotype originates from a man aged 18-30 years with active or convalescent COVID-19. The CDR3: CASSQTGQGNADTQYF. The CDR3 region has the DNA TGCGCCAGCAGCCAAACGGGACAGGGGAATGCAGATACGCAGTATTTT.